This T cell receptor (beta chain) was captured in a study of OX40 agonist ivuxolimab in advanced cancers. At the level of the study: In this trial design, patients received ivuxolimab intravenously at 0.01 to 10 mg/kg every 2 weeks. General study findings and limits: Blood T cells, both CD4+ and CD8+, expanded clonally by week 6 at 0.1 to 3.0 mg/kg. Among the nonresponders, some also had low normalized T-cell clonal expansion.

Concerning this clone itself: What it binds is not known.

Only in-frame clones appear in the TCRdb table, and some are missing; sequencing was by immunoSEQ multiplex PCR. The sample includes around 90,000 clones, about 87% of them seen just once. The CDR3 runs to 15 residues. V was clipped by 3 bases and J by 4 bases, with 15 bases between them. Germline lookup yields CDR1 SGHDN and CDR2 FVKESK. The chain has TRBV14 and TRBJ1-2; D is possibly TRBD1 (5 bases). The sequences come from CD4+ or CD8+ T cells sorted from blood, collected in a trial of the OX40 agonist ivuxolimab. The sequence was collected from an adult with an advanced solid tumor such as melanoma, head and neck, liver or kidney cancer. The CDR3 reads CASSHPAGGTYGYTF. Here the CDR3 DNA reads TGTGCCAGCAGCCACCCGGCGGGGGGGACCTATGGCTACACCTTC.